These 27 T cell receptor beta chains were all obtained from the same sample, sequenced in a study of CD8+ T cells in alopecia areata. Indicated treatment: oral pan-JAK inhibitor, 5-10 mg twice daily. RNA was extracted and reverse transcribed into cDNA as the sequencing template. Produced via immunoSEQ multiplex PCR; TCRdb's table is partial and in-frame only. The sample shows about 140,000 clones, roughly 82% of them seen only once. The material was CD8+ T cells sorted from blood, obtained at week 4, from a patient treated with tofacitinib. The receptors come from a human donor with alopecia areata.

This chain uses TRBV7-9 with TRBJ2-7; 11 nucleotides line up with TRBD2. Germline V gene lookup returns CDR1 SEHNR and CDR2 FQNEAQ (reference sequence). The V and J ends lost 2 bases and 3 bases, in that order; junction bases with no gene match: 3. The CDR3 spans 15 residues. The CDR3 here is CASSLTSGGHYEQYF. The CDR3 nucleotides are TGTGCCAGCAGCTTAACTAGCGGGGGTCACTACGAGCAGTACTTC.

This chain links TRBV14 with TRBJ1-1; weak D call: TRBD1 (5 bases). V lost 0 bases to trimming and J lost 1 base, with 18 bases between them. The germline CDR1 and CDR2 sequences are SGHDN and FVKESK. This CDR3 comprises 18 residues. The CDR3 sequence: CASSQDSGDGWWNTEAFF. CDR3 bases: TGTGCCAGCAGCCAAGACAGCGGGGACGGCTGGTGGAACACTGAAGCTTTCTTT. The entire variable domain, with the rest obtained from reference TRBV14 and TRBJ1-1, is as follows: EAGVTQFPSHSVIEKGQTVTLRCDPISGHDNLYWYRRVMGKEIKFLLHFVKESKQDESGMPNNRFLAERTGGTYSTLKVQPAELEDSGVYFCASSQDSGDGWWNTEAFFGQGTRLTVV.

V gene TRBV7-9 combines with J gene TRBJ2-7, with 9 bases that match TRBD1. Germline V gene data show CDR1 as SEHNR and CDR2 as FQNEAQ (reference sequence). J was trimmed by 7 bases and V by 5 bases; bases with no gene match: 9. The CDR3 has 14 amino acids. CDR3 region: CASSLGQGRTEQYF. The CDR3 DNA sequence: TGTGCCAGCAGCCTCGGACAGGGGAGAACTGAGCAGTACTTC.

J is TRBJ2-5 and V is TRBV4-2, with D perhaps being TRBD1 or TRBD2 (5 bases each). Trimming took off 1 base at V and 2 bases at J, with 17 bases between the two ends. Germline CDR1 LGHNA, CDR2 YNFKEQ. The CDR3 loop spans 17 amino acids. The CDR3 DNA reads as TGTGCCAGCAGCCAAGCGGGAAAGGGGATCGTACAAGAGACCCAGTACTTC. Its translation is CASSQAGKGIVQETQYF.

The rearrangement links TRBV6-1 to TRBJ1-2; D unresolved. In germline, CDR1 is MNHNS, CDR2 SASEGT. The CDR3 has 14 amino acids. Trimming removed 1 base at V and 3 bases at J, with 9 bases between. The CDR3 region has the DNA TGTGCCAGCAGTGAAGGGCCAGTGTACTATGGCTACACCTTC. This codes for CASSEGPVYYGYTF.

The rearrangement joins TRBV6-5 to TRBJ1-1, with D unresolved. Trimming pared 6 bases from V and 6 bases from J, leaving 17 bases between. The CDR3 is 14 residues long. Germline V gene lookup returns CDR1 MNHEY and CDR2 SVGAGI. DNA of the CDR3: TGTGCCAGCAGCCCATCTGTGACGACGCCTGAAGCTTTCTTT. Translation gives CASSPSVTTPEAFF.

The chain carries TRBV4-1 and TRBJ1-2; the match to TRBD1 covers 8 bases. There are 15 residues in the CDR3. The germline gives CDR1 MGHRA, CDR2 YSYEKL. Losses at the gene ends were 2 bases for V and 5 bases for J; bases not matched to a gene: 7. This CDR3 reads CASSQFDGQGYGYTF. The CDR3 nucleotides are TGCGCCAGCAGCCAATTCGACGGACAGGGATATGGCTACACCTTC.

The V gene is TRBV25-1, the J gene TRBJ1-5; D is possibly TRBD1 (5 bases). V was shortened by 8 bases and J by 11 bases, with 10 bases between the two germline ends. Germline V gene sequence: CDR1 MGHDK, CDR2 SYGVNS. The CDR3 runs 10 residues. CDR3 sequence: CASHEGAQHF. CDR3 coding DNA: TGTGCCAGCCACGAAGGGGCCCAGCATTTT.

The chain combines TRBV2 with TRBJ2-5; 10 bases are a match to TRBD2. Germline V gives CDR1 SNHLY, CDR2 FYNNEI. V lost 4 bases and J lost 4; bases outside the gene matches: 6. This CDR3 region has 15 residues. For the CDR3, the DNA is TGTGCCAGCAGTGCCAGCGGGGGGGCGGGAGAGACCCAGTACTTC. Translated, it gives CASSASGGAGETQYF.

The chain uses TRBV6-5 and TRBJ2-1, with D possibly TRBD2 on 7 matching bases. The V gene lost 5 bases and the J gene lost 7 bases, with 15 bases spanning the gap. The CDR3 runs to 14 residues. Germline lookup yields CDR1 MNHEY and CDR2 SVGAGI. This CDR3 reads CASSGGAWFNEQFF. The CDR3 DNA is TGTGCCAGCAGTGGGGGGGCCTGGTTTAATGAGCAGTTCTTC.

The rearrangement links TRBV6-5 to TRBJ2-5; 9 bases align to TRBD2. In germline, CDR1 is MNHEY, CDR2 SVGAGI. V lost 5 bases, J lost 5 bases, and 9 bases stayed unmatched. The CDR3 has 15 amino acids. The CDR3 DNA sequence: TGTGCCAGCAGTCCCATAGCGGGGGAGCGGGAGACCCAGTACTTC. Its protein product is CASSPIAGERETQYF.

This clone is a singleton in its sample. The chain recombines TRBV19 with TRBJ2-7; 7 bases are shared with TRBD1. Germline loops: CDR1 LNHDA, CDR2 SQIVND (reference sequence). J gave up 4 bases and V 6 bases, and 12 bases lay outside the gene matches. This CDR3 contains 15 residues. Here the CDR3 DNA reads TGTGCCAGTAGCCTCGGACGGGGACAGTTTTACGAGCAGTACTTC. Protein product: CASSLGRGQFYEQYF.

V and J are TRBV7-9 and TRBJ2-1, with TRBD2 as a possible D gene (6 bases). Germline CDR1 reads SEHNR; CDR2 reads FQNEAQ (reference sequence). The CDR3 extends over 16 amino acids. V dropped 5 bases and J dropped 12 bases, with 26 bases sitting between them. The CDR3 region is CASSISFGTSQLGQFF. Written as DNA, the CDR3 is TGTGCCAGCAGCATCTCCTTCGGGACTTCCCAGCTTGGGCAGTTCTTC.

This CDR3 is CASSGMGLAELFF. The CDR3 DNA sequence: TGTGCCAGCAGCGGGATGGGACTAGCGGAGCTGTTTTTT. The chain has TRBV9 and TRBJ2-2; 9 nucleotides line up with TRBD2. Looked up from germline, CDR1 is SGDLS and CDR2 is YYNGEE. This CDR3 comprises 13 residues. The junction had 4 bases not matched to a gene; V was cut back by 3 bases and J by 10 bases.

The CDR3 bases are TGTGCCAGCAGCACGGGGGGCAGTTTAAATGAGCAGTTCTTC. Its translation is CASSTGGSLNEQFF. V is TRBV27 and J is TRBJ2-1, with D perhaps TRBD2 (7 bases). Germline V gene lookup returns CDR1 MNHEY and CDR2 SMNVEV (reference sequence). Deletions cut 6 bases from V and 7 bases from J, with 16 bases between. The CDR3 has 14 residues.

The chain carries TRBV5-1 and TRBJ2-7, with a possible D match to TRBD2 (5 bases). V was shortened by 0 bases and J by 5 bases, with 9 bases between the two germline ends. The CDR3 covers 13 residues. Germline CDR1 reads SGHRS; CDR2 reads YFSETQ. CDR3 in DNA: TGCGCCAGCAGCTTGGAAGGAGGCAACGAGCAGTACTTC. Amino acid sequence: CASSLEGGNEQYF.

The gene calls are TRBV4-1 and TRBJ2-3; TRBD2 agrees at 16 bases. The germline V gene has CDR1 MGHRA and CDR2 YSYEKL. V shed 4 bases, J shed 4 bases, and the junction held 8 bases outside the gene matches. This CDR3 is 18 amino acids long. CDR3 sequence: CASSPSGTSGGAADTQYF. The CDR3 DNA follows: TGCGCCAGCAGCCCCTCCGGGACTAGCGGGGGGGCAGCAGATACGCAGTATTTT.

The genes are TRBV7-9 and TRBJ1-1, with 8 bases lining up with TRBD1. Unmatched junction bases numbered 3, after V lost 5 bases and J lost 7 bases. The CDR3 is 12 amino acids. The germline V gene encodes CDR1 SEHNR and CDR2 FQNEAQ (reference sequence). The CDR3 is CASSRGQGEAFF. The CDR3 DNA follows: TGTGCCAGCAGCCGAGGACAGGGTGAAGCTTTCTTT.

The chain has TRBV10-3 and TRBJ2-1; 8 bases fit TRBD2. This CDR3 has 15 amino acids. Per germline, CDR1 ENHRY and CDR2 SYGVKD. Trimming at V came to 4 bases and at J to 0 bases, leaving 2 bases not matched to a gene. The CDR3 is CAISVRGGSYNEQFF. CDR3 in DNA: TGTGCCATCAGTGTTCGGGGGGGCTCCTACAATGAGCAGTTCTTC.

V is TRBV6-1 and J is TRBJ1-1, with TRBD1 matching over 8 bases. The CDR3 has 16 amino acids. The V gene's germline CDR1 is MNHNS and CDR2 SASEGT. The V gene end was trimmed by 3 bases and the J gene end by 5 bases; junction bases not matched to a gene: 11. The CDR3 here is CASSEGAGGVYTEAFF. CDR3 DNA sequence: TGTGCCAGCAGTGAGGGGGCAGGGGGCGTCTATACTGAAGCTTTCTTT.

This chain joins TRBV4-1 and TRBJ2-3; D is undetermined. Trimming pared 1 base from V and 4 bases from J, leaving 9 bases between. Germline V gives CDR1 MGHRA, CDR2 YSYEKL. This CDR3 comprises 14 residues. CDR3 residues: CASSQVSVADTQYF. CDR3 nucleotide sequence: TGCGCCAGCAGCCAAGTTTCAGTGGCAGATACGCAGTATTTT.

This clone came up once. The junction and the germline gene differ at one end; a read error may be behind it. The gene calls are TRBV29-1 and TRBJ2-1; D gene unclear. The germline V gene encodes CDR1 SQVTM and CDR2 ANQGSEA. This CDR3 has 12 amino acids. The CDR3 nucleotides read TGCAGCGTCGAAGGTTCACCCAATGAGCAGTTCTTC. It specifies CSVEGSPNEQFF.

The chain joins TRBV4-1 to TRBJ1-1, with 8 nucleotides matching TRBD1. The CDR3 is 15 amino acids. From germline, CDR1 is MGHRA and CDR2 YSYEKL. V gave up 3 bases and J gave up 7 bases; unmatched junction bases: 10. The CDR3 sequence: CASSHKTGDGGEAFF. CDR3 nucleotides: TGCGCCAGCAGCCACAAGACAGGGGATGGAGGTGAAGCTTTCTTT.

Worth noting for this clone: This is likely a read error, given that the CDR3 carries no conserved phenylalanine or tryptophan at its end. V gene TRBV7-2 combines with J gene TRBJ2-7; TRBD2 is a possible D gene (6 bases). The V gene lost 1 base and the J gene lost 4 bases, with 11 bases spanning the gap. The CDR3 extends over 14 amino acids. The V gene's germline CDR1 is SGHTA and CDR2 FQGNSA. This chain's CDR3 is CASSLVGLRYEQYI. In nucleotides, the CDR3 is TGTGCCAGCAGCTTAGTAGGACTACGTTACGAGCAGTACATC.

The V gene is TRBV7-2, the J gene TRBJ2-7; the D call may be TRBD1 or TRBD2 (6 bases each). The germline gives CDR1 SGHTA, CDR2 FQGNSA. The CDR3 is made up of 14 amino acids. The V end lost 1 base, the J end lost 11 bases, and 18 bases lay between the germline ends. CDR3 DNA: TGTGCCAGCAGCTTAGGGGGGGCAACAGGGAAGGAGTACTTC. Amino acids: CASSLGGATGKEYF.

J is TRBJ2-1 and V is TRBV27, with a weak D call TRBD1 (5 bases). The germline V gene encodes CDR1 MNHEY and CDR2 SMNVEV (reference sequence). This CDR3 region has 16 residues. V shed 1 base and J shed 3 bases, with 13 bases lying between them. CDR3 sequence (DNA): TGTGCCAGCAGTTTATTAATGGACAATCGCTACAATGAGCAGTTCTTC. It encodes CASSLLMDNRYNEQFF.

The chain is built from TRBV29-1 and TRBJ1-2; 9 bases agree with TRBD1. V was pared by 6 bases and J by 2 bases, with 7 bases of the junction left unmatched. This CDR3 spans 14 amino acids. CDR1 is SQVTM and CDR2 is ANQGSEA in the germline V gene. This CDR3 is CSVLTGTGNYGYTF. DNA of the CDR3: TGCAGCGTGTTAACCGGGACAGGGAACTATGGCTACACCTTC.